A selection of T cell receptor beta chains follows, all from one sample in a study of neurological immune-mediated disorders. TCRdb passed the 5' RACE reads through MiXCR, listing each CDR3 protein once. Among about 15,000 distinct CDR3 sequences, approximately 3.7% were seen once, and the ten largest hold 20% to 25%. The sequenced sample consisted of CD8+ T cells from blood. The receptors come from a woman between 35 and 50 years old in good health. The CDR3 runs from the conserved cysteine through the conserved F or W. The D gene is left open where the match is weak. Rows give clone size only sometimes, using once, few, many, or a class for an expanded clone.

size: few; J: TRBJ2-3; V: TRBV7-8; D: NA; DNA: TGTGCCAGCAGCCCACGCGCAGATACGCAGTATTTT; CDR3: CASSPRADTQYF
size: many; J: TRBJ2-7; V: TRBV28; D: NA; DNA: TGTGCCAGCAGTTCCCCCTTTAGGCAGGGGAGGTCCTACGAGCAGTACTTC; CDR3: CASSSPFRQGRSYEQYF
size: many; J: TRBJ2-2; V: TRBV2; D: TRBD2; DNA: TGTGCCAGCAGTGAGGCGTCTAGCGGAGGCACCGGGGAGCTGTTTTTT; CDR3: CASSEASSGGTGELFF
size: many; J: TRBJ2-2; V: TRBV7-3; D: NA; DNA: TGTGCCAGCAGCCCCAGTGGTAGCGTGCTCACCGGGGAGCTGTTTTTT; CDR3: CASSPSGSVLTGELFF
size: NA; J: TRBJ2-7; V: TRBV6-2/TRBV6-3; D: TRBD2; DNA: TGTGCCAGCAGCTACGGCGGGGGGAGCTACGAGCAGTACTTC; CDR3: CASSYGGGSYEQYF
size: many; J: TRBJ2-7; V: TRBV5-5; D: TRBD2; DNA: TGTGCCAGCAGCTCTGGTAGCGGGAGGGCCTACGAGCAGTACTTC; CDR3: CASSSGSGRAYEQYF
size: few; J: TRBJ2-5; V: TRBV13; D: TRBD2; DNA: TGTGCCAGCAGAAAGGGAGGGCCCTCTGGTTTTGAGACCCAGTACTTC; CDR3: CASRKGGPSGFETQYF
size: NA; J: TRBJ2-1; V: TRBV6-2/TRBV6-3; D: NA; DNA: TGTGCCAGCAGTTACCCGACAAGGAAACCCTATTACAATGAGCAGTTCTTC; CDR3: CASSYPTRKPYYNEQFF
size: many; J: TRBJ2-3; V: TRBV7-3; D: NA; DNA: TGTGCCAGCAGCTTACTAGGTAGCACAGATACGCAGTATTTT; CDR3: CASSLLGSTDTQYF
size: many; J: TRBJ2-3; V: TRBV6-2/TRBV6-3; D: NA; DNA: TGTGCCAGCAGCCGAGGATTAACAGATACGCAGTATTTT; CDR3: CASSRGLTDTQYF
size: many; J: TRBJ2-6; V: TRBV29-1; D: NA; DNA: TGCAGCGTTGAATTAGGGGCTGGGGCCAACGTCCTGACTTTC; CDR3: CSVELGAGANVLTF
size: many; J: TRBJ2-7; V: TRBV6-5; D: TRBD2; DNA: TGTGCCAGCAGCGGGGGACTAGCGGCCTACGAGCAGTACTTC; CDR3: CASSGGLAAYEQYF
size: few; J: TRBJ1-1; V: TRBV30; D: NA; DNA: TGTGCCTGGAGATACACAGGAGGAGCAGAAGCTTTCTTT; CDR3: CAWRYTGGAEAFF
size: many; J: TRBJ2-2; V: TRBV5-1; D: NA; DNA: TGCGCCAGCAGCTTGGCCCCCGATAGGACCGGGGAGCTGTTTTTT; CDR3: CASSLAPDRTGELFF